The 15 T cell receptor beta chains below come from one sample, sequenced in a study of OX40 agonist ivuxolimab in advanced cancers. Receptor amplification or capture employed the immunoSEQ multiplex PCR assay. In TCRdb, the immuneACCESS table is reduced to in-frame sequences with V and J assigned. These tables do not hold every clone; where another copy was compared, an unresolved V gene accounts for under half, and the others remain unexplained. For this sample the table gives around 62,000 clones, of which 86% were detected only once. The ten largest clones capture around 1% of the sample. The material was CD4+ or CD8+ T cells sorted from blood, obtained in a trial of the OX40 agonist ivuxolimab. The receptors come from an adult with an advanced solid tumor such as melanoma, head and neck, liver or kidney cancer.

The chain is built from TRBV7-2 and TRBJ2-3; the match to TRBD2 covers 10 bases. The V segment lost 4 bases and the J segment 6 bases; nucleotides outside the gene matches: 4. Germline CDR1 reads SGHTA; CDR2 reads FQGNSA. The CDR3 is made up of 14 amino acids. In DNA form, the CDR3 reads TGTGCCAGCAGCTCTCTGGGACTAGCGGATACGCAGTATTTT. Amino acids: CASSSLGLADTQYF.

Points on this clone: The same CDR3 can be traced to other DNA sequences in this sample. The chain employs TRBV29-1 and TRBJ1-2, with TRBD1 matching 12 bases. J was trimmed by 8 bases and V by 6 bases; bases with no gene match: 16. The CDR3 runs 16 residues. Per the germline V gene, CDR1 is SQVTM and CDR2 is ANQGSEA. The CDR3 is CSVRIYVGQGAGGYTF. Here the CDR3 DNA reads TGCAGCGTCAGAATATACGTGGGACAGGGGGCGGGGGGCTACACCTTC.

For the CDR3, the DNA is TGTGCCAGCAGTTTCGGCCTAAGCATACAGGGGGATACGCAGTATTTT. Protein: CASSFGLSIQGDTQYF. The chain couples TRBV28 to TRBJ2-3, with 7 bases matching TRBD1. This CDR3 has 16 amino acids. Germline V gene data show CDR1 as MDHEN and CDR2 as SYDVKM. After removal of 3 bases from V and 6 bases from J, the junction contained 12 bases not matched to a gene.

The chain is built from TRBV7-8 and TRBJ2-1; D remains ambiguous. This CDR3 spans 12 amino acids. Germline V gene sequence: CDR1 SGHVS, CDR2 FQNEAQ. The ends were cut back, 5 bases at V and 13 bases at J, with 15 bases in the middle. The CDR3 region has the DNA TGTGCCAGCAGCCAAGGGTCCCGATTACAGTTCTTC. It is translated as CASSQGSRLQFF.

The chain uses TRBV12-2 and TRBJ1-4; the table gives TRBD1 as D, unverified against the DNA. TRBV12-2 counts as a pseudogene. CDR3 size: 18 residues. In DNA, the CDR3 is TGTGCAAGTCGCTTAGAGGACAATAAACAGGGGGGTCAGGAAAAACTGTTTTTT. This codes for CASRLEDNKQGGQEKLFF.

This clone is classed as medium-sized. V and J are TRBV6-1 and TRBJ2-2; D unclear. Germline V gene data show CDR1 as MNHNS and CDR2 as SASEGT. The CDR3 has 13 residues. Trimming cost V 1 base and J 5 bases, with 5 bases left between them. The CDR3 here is CASSEEGTGELFF. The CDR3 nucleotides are TGTGCCAGCAGTGAAGAGGGTACCGGGGAGCTGTTTTTT.

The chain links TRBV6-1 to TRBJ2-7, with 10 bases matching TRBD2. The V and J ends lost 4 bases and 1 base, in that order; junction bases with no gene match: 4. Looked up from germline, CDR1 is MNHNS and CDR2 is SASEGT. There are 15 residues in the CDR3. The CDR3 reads CASSAGLAASYEQYF. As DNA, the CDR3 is TGTGCCAGCAGTGCAGGACTAGCGGCTTCCTACGAGCAGTACTTC.

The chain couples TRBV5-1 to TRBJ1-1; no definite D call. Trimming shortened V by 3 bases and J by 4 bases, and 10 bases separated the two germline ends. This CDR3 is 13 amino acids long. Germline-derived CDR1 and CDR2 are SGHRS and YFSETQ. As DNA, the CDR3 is TGCGCCAGCAGCTCGGGAATCGTCACTGAAGCTTTCTTT. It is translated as CASSSGIVTEAFF.

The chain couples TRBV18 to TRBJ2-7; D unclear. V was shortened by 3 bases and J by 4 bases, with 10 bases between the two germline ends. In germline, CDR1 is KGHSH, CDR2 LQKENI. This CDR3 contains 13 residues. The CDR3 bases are TGTGCCAGCTCACCTCAGTTGGAGTACGAGCAGTACTTC. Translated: CASSPQLEYEQYF.

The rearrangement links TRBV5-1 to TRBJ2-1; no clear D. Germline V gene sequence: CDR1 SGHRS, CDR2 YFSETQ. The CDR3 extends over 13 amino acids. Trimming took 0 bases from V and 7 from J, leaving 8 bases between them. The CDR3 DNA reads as TGCGCCAGCAGCTTGGCTCTAGTGAATGAGCAGTTCTTC. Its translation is CASSLALVNEQFF. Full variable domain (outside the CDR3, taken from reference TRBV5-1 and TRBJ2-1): KAGVTQTPRYLIKTRGQQVTLSCSPISGHRSVSWYQQTPGQGLQFLFEYFSETQRNKGNFPGRFSGRQFSNSRSEMNVSTLELGDSALYLCASSLALVNEQFFGPGTRLTVL.

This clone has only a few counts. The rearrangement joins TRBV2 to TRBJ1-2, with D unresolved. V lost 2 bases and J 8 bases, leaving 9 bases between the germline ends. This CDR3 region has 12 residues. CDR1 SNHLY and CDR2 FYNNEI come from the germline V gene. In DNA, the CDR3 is TGTGCCAGCAGTGAATATCGAGGAGGCTACACCTTC. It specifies CASSEYRGGYTF.

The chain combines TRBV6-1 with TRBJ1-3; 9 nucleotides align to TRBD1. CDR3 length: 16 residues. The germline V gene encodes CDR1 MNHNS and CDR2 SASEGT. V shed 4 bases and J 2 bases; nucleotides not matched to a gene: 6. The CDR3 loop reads CASSVTGQGAGNTIYF. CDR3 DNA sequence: TGTGCCAGCAGTGTTACGGGACAGGGAGCTGGAAACACCATATATTTT.

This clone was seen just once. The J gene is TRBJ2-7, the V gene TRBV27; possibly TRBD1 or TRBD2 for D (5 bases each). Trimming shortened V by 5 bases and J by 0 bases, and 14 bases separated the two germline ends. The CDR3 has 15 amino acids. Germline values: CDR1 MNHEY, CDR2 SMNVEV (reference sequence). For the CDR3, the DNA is TGTGCCAGCAGTCCTTGGGACCTACCCTCCTACGAGCAGTACTTC. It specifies CASSPWDLPSYEQYF.

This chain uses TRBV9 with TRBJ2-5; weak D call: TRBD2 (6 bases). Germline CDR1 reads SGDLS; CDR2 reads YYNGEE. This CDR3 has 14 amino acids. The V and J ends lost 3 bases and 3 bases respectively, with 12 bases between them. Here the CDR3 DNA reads TGTGCCAGCAGCGCCGGGACTTCCGAAGAGACCCAGTACTTC. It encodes CASSAGTSEETQYF.

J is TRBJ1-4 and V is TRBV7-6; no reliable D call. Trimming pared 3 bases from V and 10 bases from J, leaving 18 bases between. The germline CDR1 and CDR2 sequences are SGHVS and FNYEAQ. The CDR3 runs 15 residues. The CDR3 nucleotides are TGTGCCAGCAGCTTGGAGGGAGTTTGGGAAGGAAAACTGTTTTTT. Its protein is CASSLEGVWEGKLFF.